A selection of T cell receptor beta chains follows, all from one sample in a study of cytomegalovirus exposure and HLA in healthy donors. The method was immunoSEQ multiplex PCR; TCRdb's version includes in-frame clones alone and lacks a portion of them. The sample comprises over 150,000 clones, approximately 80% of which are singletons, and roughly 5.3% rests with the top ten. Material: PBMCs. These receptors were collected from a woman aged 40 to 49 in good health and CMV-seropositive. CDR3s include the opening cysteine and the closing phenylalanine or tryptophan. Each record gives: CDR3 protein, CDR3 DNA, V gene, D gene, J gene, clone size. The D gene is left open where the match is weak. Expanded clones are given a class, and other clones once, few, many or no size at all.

CDR3: CASSVGQNNEQFF
DNA: TGTGCCAGCAGCGTAGGACAAAACAATGAGCAGTTCTTC
V: TRBV9
D: NA
J: TRBJ2-1
size: NA

CDR3: CASNPGDGNQPQHF
DNA: TGTGCCAGCAACCCAGGGGATGGCAATCAGCCCCAGCATTTT
V: TRBV28
D: NA
J: TRBJ1-5
size: NA

CDR3: CASSTRSGASTDTQYF
DNA: TGTGCCAGTAGTACCCGAAGCGGGGCTAGCACAGATACGCAGTATTTT
V: TRBV19
D: TRBD2
J: TRBJ2-3
size: NA

CDR3: CASSLLSLGGEQYF
DNA: TGTGCCAGCAGTTTATTGTCCCTAGGGGGCGAGCAGTACTTC
V: TRBV27
D: NA
J: TRBJ2-7
size: once

CDR3: CASSLGGGGGETQYF
DNA: TGTGCCAGCAGCTTAGGAGGGGGAGGGGGAGAGACCCAGTACTTC
V: TRBV7-8
D: NA
J: TRBJ2-5
size: NA

CDR3: CASSRTSGRIDEQFF
DNA: TGCGCCAGCAGTCGGACTAGCGGGAGAATCGATGAGCAGTTCTTC
V: TRBV10-2
D: TRBD2
J: TRBJ2-1
size: many

CDR3: CAWSARDGHEKLFF
DNA: TGTGCCTGGAGTGCGCGGGACGGACATGAAAAACTGTTTTTT
V: TRBV30
D: NA
J: TRBJ1-4
size: few

CDR3: CASSLGTGQGSYEQYF
DNA: TGTGCCAGCAGCTTAGGAACGGGACAGGGCTCCTACGAGCAGTACTTC
V: TRBV7-8
D: TRBD1
J: TRBJ2-7
size: NA

CDR3: CASSISQTDLFF
DNA: TGTGCCAGTAGTATATCCCAGACTGATTTGTTTTTT
V: TRBV19
D: NA
J: TRBJ1-4
size: NA

CDR3: CASSLVRTTNTEAFF
DNA: TGCGCCAGCAGCTTGGTTCGGACAACGAACACTGAAGCTTTCTTT
V: TRBV5-1
D: NA
J: TRBJ1-1
size: few

CDR3: CASSFPSGRAADTQYF
DNA: TGTGCCAGCAGCTTCCCAAGCGGGAGGGCCGCAGATACGCAGTATTTT
V: TRBV5-4
D: TRBD2
J: TRBJ2-3
size: NA

CDR3: CASSFRANTGELFF
DNA: TGTGCCAGCAGCTTTCGGGCGAACACCGGGGAGCTGTTTTTT
V: TRBV7-3
D: NA
J: TRBJ2-2
size: NA

CDR3: CASSQESSGLLYEQYF
DNA: TGTGCCAGCAGCCAAGAGTCCAGCGGACTACTCTACGAGCAGTACTTC
V: TRBV4-2
D: NA
J: TRBJ2-7
size: NA

CDR3: CAWSPTGAQETQYF
DNA: TGTGCCTGGAGTCCCACAGGGGCCCAAGAGACCCAGTACTTC
V: TRBV30
D: TRBD1
J: TRBJ2-5
size: NA

CDR3: CASSFGGSINEQFF
DNA: TGTGCCAGCAGCTTCGGCGGGTCTATCAATGAGCAGTTCTTC
V: TRBV11-1
D: NA
J: TRBJ2-1
size: NA

CDR3: CASSFLQETQYF
DNA: TGTGCCAGCAGCTTTCTCCAAGAGACCCAGTACTTC
V: TRBV5-8
D: NA
J: TRBJ2-5
size: NA

CDR3: CASSNRWRGTEAFF
DNA: TGTGCCAGCAGCAATAGATGGAGGGGAACTGAAGCTTTCTTT
V: TRBV7-9
D: NA
J: TRBJ1-1
size: NA

CDR3: CASSLEGGLDEQYF
DNA: TGCGCCAGCAGCTTGGAGGGGGGGCTTGACGAGCAGTACTTC
V: TRBV5-1
D: NA
J: TRBJ2-7
size: NA

CDR3: CASSFGTSGTNYGTYEQYF
DNA: TGCGCCAGCAGCTTCGGCACTAGCGGGACTAACTATGGGACCTACGAGCAGTACTTC
V: TRBV5-1
D: TRBD2
J: TRBJ2-7
size: NA

CDR3: CAWSGQGTDTQYF
DNA: TGTGCCTGGAGTGGACAGGGGACAGATACGCAGTATTTT
V: TRBV30
D: TRBD1
J: TRBJ2-3
size: once

CDR3: CASRSWWVEDTEAFF
DNA: TGTGCCAGCAGATCCTGGTGGGTTGAGGACACTGAAGCTTTCTTT
V: TRBV28
D: NA
J: TRBJ1-1
size: NA

CDR3: CASSPPSGRGYEQYF
DNA: TGTGCCAGCTCACCACCGAGCGGGAGAGGCTACGAGCAGTACTTC
V: TRBV18
D: TRBD2
J: TRBJ2-7
size: NA

CDR3: CASSPQQGGTGANVLTF
DNA: TGTGCCAGCAGCCCTCAACAGGGTGGTACTGGGGCCAACGTCCTGACTTTC
V: TRBV7-6
D: NA
J: TRBJ2-6
size: NA

CDR3: CASSLRTGADFNQPQHF
DNA: TGTGCCAGCAGCTTGAGGACAGGGGCGGATTTCAATCAGCCCCAGCATTTT
V: TRBV5-5
D: TRBD1
J: TRBJ1-5
size: NA

CDR3: CASSSSWGLGQPQHF
DNA: TGTGCCAGCAGCTCGAGCTGGGGGCTGGGTCAGCCCCAGCATTTT
V: TRBV7-9
D: NA
J: TRBJ1-5
size: NA

CDR3: CASSPPGGRNTEAFF
DNA: TGTGCCAGCTCCCCCCCGGGGGGAAGGAACACTGAAGCTTTCTTT
V: TRBV9
D: NA
J: TRBJ1-1
size: once

CDR3: CASKGQGASGGYTF
DNA: TGTGCCTCAAAAGGGCAGGGGGCGTCGGGTGGCTACACCTTC
V: TRBV10-3
D: TRBD1
J: TRBJ1-2
size: NA

CDR3: CASSYSLHTEAFF
DNA: TGTGCCAGCAGTTACTCACTGCACACTGAAGCTTTCTTT
V: TRBV6-5
D: NA
J: TRBJ1-1
size: once

CDR3: CASSLGLPNTIYF
DNA: TGTGCCAGCAGCTTAGGACTACCGAACACCATATATTTT
V: TRBV7-9
D: NA
J: TRBJ1-3
size: NA

CDR3: CSAQSRDNYEQYF
DNA: TGCAGCGCCCAGAGCCGGGACAACTACGAGCAGTACTTC
V: TRBV29-1
D: NA
J: TRBJ2-7
size: few

CDR3: CASSPTSGSYNEQFF
DNA: TGTGCCAGCAGCCCAACTAGCGGGAGTTACAATGAGCAGTTCTTC
V: TRBV9
D: TRBD2
J: TRBJ2-1
size: NA

CDR3: CASSQAGGTYEQYF
DNA: TGCGCCAGCAGCCAAGCGGGAGGCACCTACGAGCAGTACTTC
V: TRBV5-1
D: TRBD2
J: TRBJ2-7
size: NA

CDR3: CASMGQAYTEAFF
DNA: TGTGCCAGTATGGGACAGGCATACACTGAAGCTTTCTTT
V: TRBV19
D: TRBD1
J: TRBJ1-1
size: NA

CDR3: CASHNRAGGQPQHF
DNA: TGTGCCAGTCATAACCGGGCAGGGGGTCAGCCCCAGCATTTT
V: TRBV27
D: TRBD1
J: TRBJ1-5
size: NA

CDR3: CATTPGNSGSDEQFF
DNA: TGTGCCACCACTCCGGGGAATAGCGGGAGCGATGAGCAGTTCTTC
V: TRBV2
D: TRBD2
J: TRBJ2-1
size: NA

CDR3: CASSQSSGGTDTQYF
DNA: TGTGCCAGCAGCCAAAGTAGCGGGGGCACAGATACGCAGTATTTT
V: TRBV4-2
D: TRBD2
J: TRBJ2-3
size: NA

CDR3: CASSLGSSGSQETQYF
DNA: TGTGCCAGCAGCTTAGGCTCTAGCGGGAGCCAAGAGACCCAGTACTTC
V: TRBV5-4
D: TRBD2
J: TRBJ2-5
size: NA

CDR3: CASSSSYSNQPQHF
DNA: TGTGCCAGCAGTTCCTCGTATAGCAATCAGCCCCAGCATTTT
V: TRBV27
D: NA
J: TRBJ1-5
size: NA

CDR3: CASSPGMKNTIYF
DNA: TGTGCCAGCAGCCCTGGCATGAAAAACACCATATATTTT
V: TRBV11-2
D: NA
J: TRBJ1-3
size: NA

CDR3: CASSPEGQGVTQSSGLSYNEQFF
DNA: TGTGCCAGCAGCCCAGAGGGACAGGGGGTCACCCAGTCTAGCGGCCTCTCCTACAATGAGCAGTTCTTC
V: TRBV9
D: TRBD1
J: TRBJ2-1
size: NA